This entry lists 7 T cell receptor beta chains sequenced from one sample in a study of T cells after posttransplantation cyclophosphamide. Generated by immunoSEQ multiplex PCR, the TCRdb table keeps only in-frame clones and is missing some. Here the sample spans tens of thousands of clones, roughly nine tenths being singletons. The specimen was PBMCs. These receptors were collected from a woman aged 45-65 years in good health and a related stem cell transplant donor.

The chain joins TRBV27 to TRBJ1-4, with D unclear. CDR3 length: 13 residues. Trimming left V 3 bases short and J 4 bases short, with 6 bases between. Looked up from germline, CDR1 is MNHEY and CDR2 is SMNVEV (reference sequence). CDR3 in amino acids: CASSFQYNEKLFF. The DNA of the CDR3 is TGTGCCAGCAGTTTTCAGTATAATGAAAAACTGTTTTTT.

This clone was recorded only once. The CDR3 DNA follows: TGTGCCAGCAGTTACACTGGGGAGTCGGAGACCCAGTACTTC. This gives the protein CASSYTGESETQYF. The gene calls are TRBV6-5 and TRBJ2-5; D perhaps matches TRBD2 (5 bases). The CDR3 runs 14 residues. Germline V gene lookup returns CDR1 MNHEY and CDR2 SVGAGI. V lost 2 bases and J lost 5, with 12 bases in between.

This chain uses TRBV6-5 with TRBJ2-7, with 9 bases fitting TRBD2. The CDR3 loop spans 15 amino acids. With 6 bases clipped from V and 0 bases from J, the junction kept 6 bases outside the gene matches. Germline assignment: CDR1 MNHEY and CDR2 SVGAGI. The CDR3 DNA is TGTGCCAGCAGGCCCGTTAGCGGGGGCTCCTACGAGCAGTACTTC. It translates to CASRPVSGGSYEQYF.

The chain employs TRBV19 and TRBJ2-2; a weak D match, TRBD2 (5 bases). Germline lookup yields CDR1 LNHDA and CDR2 SQIVND (reference sequence). The CDR3 spans 15 residues. V was pared by 5 bases and J by 4 bases, with 14 bases between. CDR3 DNA: TGTGCCAGTAGTCCGCCGGAGGATAGCACCGGGGAGCTGTTTTTT. The encoded protein is CASSPPEDSTGELFF.

This chain's CDR3 is CASSQDPPGGVVNEQFF. CDR3 DNA sequence: TGTGCCAGCAGCCAAGACCCGCCCGGGGGAGTAGTGAATGAGCAGTTCTTC. The chain uses TRBV4-2 and TRBJ2-1; tentative D call: TRBD2 (6 bases). The V end was cut by 0 bases, the J end by 7 bases, with 19 bases between. This CDR3 comprises 17 residues. Germline V gene data show CDR1 as LGHNA and CDR2 as YNFKEQ.

The rearrangement joins TRBV5-4 to TRBJ1-6, with D perhaps matching TRBD1 (6 bases). V was clipped by 1 base and J by 7 bases, with 9 bases between them. The germline V gene encodes CDR1 SGHNT and CDR2 YYREEE (reference sequence). CDR3 length: 14 amino acids. CDR3 in DNA: TGTGCCAGCAGCTTGATAGGGGGAAATTCACCCCTCCACTTT. Encoded protein: CASSLIGGNSPLHF.

The chain links TRBV6-5 to TRBJ2-7; tentatively, D is TRBD1 (6 bases). Deletions cut 8 bases from V and 2 bases from J, with 13 bases between. CDR1 and CDR2 (germline): MNHEY, SVGAGI. The CDR3 runs to 13 residues. CDR3 coding DNA: TGTGCCAGCCGGCGGACAGCTCCCTACGAGCAGTACTTC. It yields the protein CASRRTAPYEQYF.